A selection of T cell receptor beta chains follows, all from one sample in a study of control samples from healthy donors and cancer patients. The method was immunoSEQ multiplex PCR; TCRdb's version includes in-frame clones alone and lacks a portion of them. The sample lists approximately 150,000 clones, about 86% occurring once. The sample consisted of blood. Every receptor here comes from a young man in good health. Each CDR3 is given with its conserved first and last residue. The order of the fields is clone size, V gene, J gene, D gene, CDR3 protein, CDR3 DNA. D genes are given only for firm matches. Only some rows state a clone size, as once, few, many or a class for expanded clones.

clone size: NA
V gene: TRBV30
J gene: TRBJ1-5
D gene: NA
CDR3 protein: CAWSLGDGQPQHF
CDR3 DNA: TGTGCCTGGAGCCTGGGAGATGGTCAGCCCCAGCATTTT

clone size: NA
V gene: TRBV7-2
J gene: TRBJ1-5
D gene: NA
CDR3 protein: CASSLVGQPQHF
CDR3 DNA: TGTGCCAGCAGTCTAGTCGGTCAGCCCCAGCATTTT

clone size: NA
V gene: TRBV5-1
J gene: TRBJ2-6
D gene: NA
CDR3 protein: CASSLDSGANVLTF
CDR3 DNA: TGCGCCAGCAGCCTGGACTCTGGGGCCAACGTCCTGACTTTC

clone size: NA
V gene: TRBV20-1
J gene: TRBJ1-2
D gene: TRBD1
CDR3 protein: CSADRESGYTF
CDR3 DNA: TGCAGTGCCGACAGGGAATCGGGCTACACCTTC

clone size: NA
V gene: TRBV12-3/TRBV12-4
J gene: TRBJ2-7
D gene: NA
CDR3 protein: CASSLDREQYF
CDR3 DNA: TGTGCCAGCAGTTTAGACCGCGAGCAGTACTTC

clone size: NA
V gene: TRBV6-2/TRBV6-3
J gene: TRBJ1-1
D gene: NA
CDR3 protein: CASSYGVGGTEAFF
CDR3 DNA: TGTGCCAGCAGTTACGGGGTGGGAGGCACTGAAGCTTTCTTT

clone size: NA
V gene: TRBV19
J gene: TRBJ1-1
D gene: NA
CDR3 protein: CASSMGVMNTEAFF
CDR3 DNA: TGTGCCAGTAGTATGGGTGTCATGAACACTGAAGCTTTCTTT

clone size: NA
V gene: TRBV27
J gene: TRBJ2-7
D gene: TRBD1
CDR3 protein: CASNPRDRVDEQYF
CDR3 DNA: TGTGCCAGCAACCCCCGGGACAGGGTAGACGAGCAGTACTTC

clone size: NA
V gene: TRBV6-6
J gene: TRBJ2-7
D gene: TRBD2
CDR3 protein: CASSPLGTSGGASSYEQYF
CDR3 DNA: TGTGCCAGCAGTCCGCTGGGGACTAGCGGGGGAGCGAGCTCCTACGAGCAGTACTTC

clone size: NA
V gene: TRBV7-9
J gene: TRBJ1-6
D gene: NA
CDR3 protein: CASSLGRKNSPLHF
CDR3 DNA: TGTGCCAGCAGCTTAGGACGGAAGAATTCACCCCTCCACTTT

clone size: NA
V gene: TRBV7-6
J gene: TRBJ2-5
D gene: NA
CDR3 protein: CASSLELRGWGETQYF
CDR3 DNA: TGTGCCAGCAGCTTAGAACTCAGAGGCTGGGGGGAGACCCAGTACTTC

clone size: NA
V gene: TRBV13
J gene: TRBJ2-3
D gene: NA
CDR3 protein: CASRLIGDTQYF
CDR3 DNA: TGTGCCAGCAGACTGATTGGAGATACGCAGTATTTT

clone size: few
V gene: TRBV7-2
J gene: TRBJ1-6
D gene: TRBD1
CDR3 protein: CASSLDRGDSPLHF
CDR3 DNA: TGTGCCAGCAGCTTAGACAGGGGGGATTCACCCCTCCACTTT

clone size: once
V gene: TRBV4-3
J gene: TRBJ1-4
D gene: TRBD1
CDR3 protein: CASATERTGGEKLFF
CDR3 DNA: TGCGCCAGCGCCACGGAGAGGACAGGGGGGGAAAAACTGTTTTTT

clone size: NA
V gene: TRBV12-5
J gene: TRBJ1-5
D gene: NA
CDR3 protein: CASGAGFHQPQHF
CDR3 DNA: TGTGCTAGTGGTGCAGGGTTTCATCAGCCCCAGCATTTT

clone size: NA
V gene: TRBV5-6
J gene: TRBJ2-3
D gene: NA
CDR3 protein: CASRGWTGPEKYF
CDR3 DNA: TGTGCCAGCAGGGGTTGGACTGGGCCAGAAAAGTATTTT

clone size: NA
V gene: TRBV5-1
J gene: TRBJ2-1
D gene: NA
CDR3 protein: CASSLRWSGDSYNEQFF
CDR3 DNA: TGCGCCAGCAGCTTGCGGTGGAGCGGCGACTCCTACAATGAGCAGTTCTTC

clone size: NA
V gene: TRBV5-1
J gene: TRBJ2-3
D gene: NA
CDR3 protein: CASSLFKRGEGTDTQYF
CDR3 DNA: TGCGCCAGCAGCTTGTTCAAAAGGGGGGAGGGCACAGATACGCAGTATTTT

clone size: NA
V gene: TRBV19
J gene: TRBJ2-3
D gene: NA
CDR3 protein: CASSIGPLTSTDTQYF
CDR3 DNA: TGTGCCAGTAGTATCGGGCCCTTAACTAGCACAGATACGCAGTATTTT

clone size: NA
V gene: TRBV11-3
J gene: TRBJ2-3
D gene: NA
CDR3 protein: CASSLAASTDTQYF
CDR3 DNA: TGTGCCAGCAGCTTAGCCGCTAGCACAGATACGCAGTATTTT

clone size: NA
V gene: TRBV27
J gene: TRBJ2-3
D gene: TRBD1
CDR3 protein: CASRLSGTGLSSTDTQYF
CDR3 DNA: TGTGCCAGCAGGCTTTCCGGGACAGGACTTTCTAGCACAGATACGCAGTATTTT

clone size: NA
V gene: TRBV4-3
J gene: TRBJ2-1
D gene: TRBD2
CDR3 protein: CASSQDGRGGGMAYNEQFF
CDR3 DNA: TGCGCCAGCAGCCAAGATGGACGGGGGGGCGGAATGGCCTACAATGAGCAGTTCTTC

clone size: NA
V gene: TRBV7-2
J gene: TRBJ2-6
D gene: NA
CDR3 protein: CASSSLLLWASGANVLTF
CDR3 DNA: TGTGCCAGCAGTTCCCTGCTGCTGTGGGCCTCTGGGGCCAACGTCCTGACTTTC

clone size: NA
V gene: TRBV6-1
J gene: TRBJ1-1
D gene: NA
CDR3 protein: CASSEAGATAFF
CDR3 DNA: TGTGCCAGCAGTGAAGCTGGGGCGACCGCTTTCTTT

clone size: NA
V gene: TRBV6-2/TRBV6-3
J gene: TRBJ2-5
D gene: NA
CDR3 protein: CASSYGRYQETQYF
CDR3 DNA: TGTGCCAGCAGTTACGGTAGGTACCAAGAGACCCAGTACTTC

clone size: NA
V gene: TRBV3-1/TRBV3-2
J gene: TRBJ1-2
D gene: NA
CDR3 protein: CASSQVQYGYTF
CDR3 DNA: TGTGCCAGCAGCCAAGTACAGTATGGCTACACCTTC